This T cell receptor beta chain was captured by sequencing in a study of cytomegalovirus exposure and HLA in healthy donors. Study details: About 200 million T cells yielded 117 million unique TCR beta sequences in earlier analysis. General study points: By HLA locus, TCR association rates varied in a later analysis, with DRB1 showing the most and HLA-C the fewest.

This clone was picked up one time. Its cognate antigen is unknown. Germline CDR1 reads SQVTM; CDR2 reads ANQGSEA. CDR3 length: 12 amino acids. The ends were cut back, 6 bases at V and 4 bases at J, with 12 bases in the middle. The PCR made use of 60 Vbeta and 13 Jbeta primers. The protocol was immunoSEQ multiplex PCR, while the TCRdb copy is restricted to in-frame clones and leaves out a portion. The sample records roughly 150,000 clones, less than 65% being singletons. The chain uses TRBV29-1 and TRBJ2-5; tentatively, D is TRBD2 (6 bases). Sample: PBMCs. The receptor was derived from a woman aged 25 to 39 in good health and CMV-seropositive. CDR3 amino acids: CSVGGKRETQYF. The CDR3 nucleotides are TGCAGCGTAGGAGGGAAACGAGAGACCCAGTACTTC.